These 23 T cell receptor beta chains share one sample of origin, sequenced in a study of blood T cell repertoires in COVID-19. Profiling relied on immunoSEQ multiplex PCR, and the TCRdb table lists in-frame clones only, not all of them. The sample has about 39,000 clones; approximately 91% are singletons. Sequenced sample: peripheral blood. The origin of the receptors is a man aged 45 to 65 with active COVID-19.

The chain carries TRBV6-5 and TRBJ2-2; 7 positions match TRBD1. CDR1 and CDR2 (germline): MNHEY, SVGAGI. V was clipped by 7 bases and J by 2 bases; unmatched bases: 7. This CDR3 contains 15 residues. The CDR3 nucleotides read TGTGCCAGCAACTCCGGGACAGATAACACCGGGGAGCTGTTTTTT. This codes for CASNSGTDNTGELFF.

V usage is TRBV18 and J usage is TRBJ1-5; no definite D call. Trimming left V 3 bases short and J 6 bases short, with 15 bases between. CDR3 length equals 15 residues. The germline gives CDR1 KGHSH, CDR2 LQKENI. This CDR3 is CASSPPGGRGQPQHF. The CDR3 DNA reads as TGTGCCAGCTCACCTCCGGGCGGGCGGGGTCAGCCCCAGCATTTT.

J is TRBJ1-2 and V is TRBV6-5; 9 nucleotides agree with TRBD1. Trimming removed 2 bases from V and 4 bases from J; junction bases left unmatched: 8. The CDR3 spans 16 residues. CDR1 is MNHEY, CDR2 SVGAGI, per germline. CDR3 protein: CASSYRGQGGGYGYTF. CDR3 DNA sequence: TGTGCCAGCAGTTACAGGGGACAGGGAGGTGGCTATGGCTACACCTTC.

The chain uses TRBV12-3 or TRBV12-4 and TRBJ1-5; no clear D gene. V was clipped by 1 base and J by 9 bases, with 7 bases between them. This CDR3 has 12 residues. The CDR3 reads CASSLGPSPQHF. As DNA, the CDR3 is TGTGCCAGCAGTTTAGGGCCGTCGCCCCAGCATTTT.

The chain has TRBV2 and TRBJ2-3; possible D gene TRBD1, 6 bases. Trimming pared 6 bases from V and 5 bases from J, leaving 12 bases between. The CDR3 sequence is 13 residues long. From germline, CDR1 is SNHLY and CDR2 FYNNEI. CDR3 residues: CASRAGEVDTQYF. In DNA, the CDR3 is TGTGCCAGCAGGGCAGGGGAAGTAGATACGCAGTATTTT.

The chain employs TRBV5-1 and TRBJ2-5; 9 bases agree with TRBD1. Per the germline V gene, CDR1 is SGHRS and CDR2 is YFSETQ. The CDR3 length is 19 residues. Trimming at V came to 4 bases and at J to 5 bases, leaving 21 bases not matched to a gene. The CDR3 protein is CASSPILGTGMGLGETQYF. The CDR3 nucleotides are TGCGCCAGCAGCCCAATTCTCGGGACAGGGATGGGCCTAGGGGAGACCCAGTACTTC.

DNA of the CDR3: TGCGCCAGCAGTGATGGGGGCAGACTTTATCAGCCCCAGCATTTT. Amino acid sequence: CASSDGGRLYQPQHF. This chain uses TRBV10-1 with TRBJ1-5; D is possibly TRBD1 (6 bases). Per germline, CDR1 WNHNN and CDR2 SYGVQD (reference sequence). Between the trimmed V and J ends, which lost 3 bases and 5 bases, there was a span of 14 bases. The CDR3 spans 15 residues.

The CDR3 DNA reads as TGTGCCAGCAGTTACTCGGGAGAAGAGCAGTACTTC. This codes for CASSYSGEEQYF. V is TRBV6-6 and J is TRBJ2-7, with TRBD2 as a possible D gene (5 bases). V dropped 0 bases and J dropped 7 bases, with 7 bases sitting between them. In germline, CDR1 is MNHNY, CDR2 SVGAGI (reference sequence). The CDR3 loop spans 12 amino acids.

This chain uses TRBV2 with TRBJ2-1; 10 bases fit TRBD1. Looked up from germline, CDR1 is SNHLY and CDR2 is FYNNEI. The junction had 6 bases not matched to a gene; V was cut back by 6 bases and J by 4 bases. This CDR3 spans 15 amino acids. CDR3 coding DNA: TGTGCCAGCAGGCCTGACAGGGGGCAATACAATGAGCAGTTCTTC. Its translation: CASRPDRGQYNEQFF.

This sequence joins TRBV6-5 and TRBJ2-1; TRBD1 agrees at 7 bases. Germline values: CDR1 MNHEY, CDR2 SVGAGI. This CDR3 region has 11 residues. Trimming cost V 6 bases and J 9 bases; bases outside gene matches: 2. Here the CDR3 DNA reads TGTGCCAGCAGACGACAGGGTGAGCAGTTCTTC. The encoded protein is CASRRQGEQFF.

The chain combines TRBV29-1 with TRBJ1-2, with TRBD1 matching over 8 bases. This CDR3 spans 13 amino acids. Germline CDR1 reads SQVTM; CDR2 reads ANQGSEA. V shed 2 bases, J shed 9 bases, and the junction held 8 bases outside the gene matches. The CDR3 reads CSVEQGAAESYTF. Written as DNA, the CDR3 is TGCAGCGTTGAACAGGGGGCGGCTGAGAGCTACACCTTC.

This chain links TRBV18 with TRBJ2-2, with D perhaps TRBD2 (6 bases). V lost 2 bases and J lost 0, with 13 bases in between. CDR3 length: 17 amino acids. Per the germline V gene, CDR1 is KGHSH and CDR2 is LQKENI. CDR3 nucleotide sequence: TGTGCCAGCTCACCAAGAGGAGGGTCGGCGAACACCGGGGAGCTGTTTTTT. Protein: CASSPRGGSANTGELFF.

The chain has TRBV25-1 and TRBJ1-4, with unresolved D. Germline assignment: CDR1 MGHDK and CDR2 SYGVNS. This CDR3 has 15 amino acids. Between the trimmed V and J ends, which lost 3 bases and 0 bases, there was a span of 8 bases. The CDR3 region has the DNA TGTGCCAGCAGTGACCAGAGGGCAACTAATGAAAAACTGTTTTTT. Translated, it gives CASSDQRATNEKLFF.

V usage is TRBV5-6 and J usage is TRBJ2-5; D is unresolved. V was trimmed by 1 base and J by 5 bases, leaving 9 bases between them. This CDR3 contains 13 residues. The V gene's germline CDR1 is SGHDT and CDR2 YYEEEE. This chain's CDR3 is CASSLFSPETQYF. Written as DNA, the CDR3 is TGTGCCAGCAGCTTGTTCAGTCCGGAGACCCAGTACTTC.

V is TRBV7-2 and J is TRBJ2-3; TRBD1 is a possible D gene (6 bases). The germline V gene has CDR1 SGHTA and CDR2 FQGNSA. The CDR3 is 16 amino acids. V shed 4 bases and J shed 2 bases, with 16 bases lying between them. CDR3 DNA: TGTGCCAGCAGCTCCCGCCGGGACACTATCACAGATACGCAGTATTTT. Its translation: CASSSRRDTITDTQYF.

The chain uses TRBV19 and TRBJ2-2, with D maybe TRBD1 (6 bases). The germline gives CDR1 LNHDA, CDR2 SQIVND (reference sequence). The CDR3 is 14 residues long. V lost 3 bases and J 5 bases, leaving 10 bases between the germline ends. DNA of the CDR3: TGTGCCAGTAGTATCCAGGGGCGGACCGGGGAGCTGTTTTTT. It encodes CASSIQGRTGELFF.

V usage is TRBV9 and J usage is TRBJ2-1; 7 nucleotides agree with TRBD2. The germline gives CDR1 SGDLS, CDR2 YYNGEE. The CDR3 totals 14 residues. The trim removed 1 base at V and 8 bases at J, leaving 6 bases unmatched. CDR3 nucleotide sequence: TGTGCCAGCAGCGTAACGGGAGGCGAGGATGAGCAGTTCTTC. Translating it yields CASSVTGGEDEQFF.

V is TRBV5-1 and J is TRBJ2-1, with 10 positions matching TRBD2. Germline V lookup: CDR1 SGHRS, CDR2 YFSETQ. Germline trimming cut 5 bases from V and 1 base from J; bases unmatched to any gene: 6. The length of the CDR3 is 16 residues. The CDR3 protein is CASRRSSGGSYNEQFF. The CDR3 nucleotides read TGCGCCAGCAGAAGGTCTAGCGGGGGTTCCTACAATGAGCAGTTCTTC.

The chain recombines TRBV5-6 with TRBJ2-7, with D unresolved. V gave up 0 bases and J gave up 2 bases, with 9 bases separating them. The CDR3 is 14 residues long. Germline CDR1 is SGHDT and CDR2 is YYEEEE. The CDR3 spells CASSLAPEAYEQYF. Here the CDR3 DNA reads TGTGCCAGCAGCTTGGCCCCAGAGGCCTACGAGCAGTACTTC.

The chain joins TRBV7-2 to TRBJ2-3; a weak D match, TRBD2 (6 bases). The CDR3 contains 15 residues. V lost 5 bases and J lost 10, with 22 bases in between. Germline CDR1 is SGHTA and CDR2 is FQGNSA. The CDR3 region is CASSVESGVPYAQYF. The CDR3 region has the DNA TGTGCCAGCAGCGTCGAGTCGGGGGTCCCTTACGCGCAGTATTTT.

The genes are TRBV5-1 and TRBJ2-6; the D gene is possibly TRBD2 (6 bases). Trimming shortened V by 0 bases and J by 0 bases, and 13 bases separated the two germline ends. The length of the CDR3 is 18 residues. From germline, CDR1 is SGHRS and CDR2 YFSETQ. The CDR3: CASSLGGAQSSGANVLTF. The DNA of the CDR3 is TGCGCCAGCAGCTTGGGCGGGGCGCAAAGCTCTGGGGCCAACGTCCTGACTTTC.

V is TRBV6-8 and J is TRBJ1-5; D gene unclear. The V end was cut by 5 bases, the J end by 2 bases, with 10 bases between. The CDR3 length is 14 residues. Germline CDR1 and CDR2: MNHGY and SAAAGT. The CDR3 DNA sequence: TGTGCCAGCAGTCCCCGCGAGGGCAATCAGCCCCAGCATTTT. This sequence encodes CASSPREGNQPQHF.

The chain links TRBV5-5 to TRBJ1-2; TRBD1 matches 7 bases. With 2 bases clipped from V and 4 bases from J, the junction kept 14 bases outside the gene matches. The CDR3 loop spans 17 amino acids. The germline V gene encodes CDR1 SGHKS and CDR2 YYEKEE (reference sequence). CDR3 sequence reads: CASSFRGKGAPGYGYTF. CDR3 in DNA: TGTGCCAGCAGCTTTCGGGGAAAGGGGGCCCCGGGCTATGGCTACACCTTC. Full variable domain (outside the CDR3, taken from reference TRBV5-5 and TRBJ1-2): DAGVTQSPTHLIKTRGQQVTLRCSPISGHKSVSWYQQVLGQGPQFIFQYYEKEERGRGNFPDRFSARQFPNYSSELNVNALLLGDSALYLCASSFRGKGAPGYGYTFGSGTRLTVV.